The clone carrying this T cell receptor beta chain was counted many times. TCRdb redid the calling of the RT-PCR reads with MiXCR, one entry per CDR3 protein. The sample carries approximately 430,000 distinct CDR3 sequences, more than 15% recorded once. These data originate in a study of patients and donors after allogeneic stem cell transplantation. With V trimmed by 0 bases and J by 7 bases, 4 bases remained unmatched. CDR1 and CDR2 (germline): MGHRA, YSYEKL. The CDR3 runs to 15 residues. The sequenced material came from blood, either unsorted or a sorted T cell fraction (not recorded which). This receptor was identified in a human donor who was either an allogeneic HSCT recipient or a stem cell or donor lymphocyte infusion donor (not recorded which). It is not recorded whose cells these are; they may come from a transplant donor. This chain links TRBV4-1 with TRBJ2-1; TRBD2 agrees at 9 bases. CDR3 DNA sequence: TGCGCCAGCAGCCAAGAGCTAGCGGGGAATAATGAGCAGTTCTTC. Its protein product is CASSQELAGNNEQFF.